This T cell receptor beta chain appears in the sequencing data of a study of Graves' ophthalmopathy and Graves' hyperthyroidism. Study-wide results and caveats: In blood, most expanded thyroid clonotypes above 0.001 frequency were also detected. Its predictions of ophthalmopathy progression gave the model 70.59% sensitivity and about 78% specificity.

No progression to ophthalmopathy over 18 months defined stable hyperthyroidism. Thyroid ultrasound, orbital computed tomography, TRAb, serum thyroxine and clinical symptoms formed the basis of diagnosis. Note on this clonotype: Its antigen is currently unknown.

Amplified material comprised TCR beta CDR3 regions derived from RNA transcripts. HTBI-primed first-round RT-PCR preceded second-round multiplex PCR. Each CDR3 protein is one row after TCRdb ran MiXCR on the multiplex PCR reads. The data show under 800,000 distinct CDR3 sequences, about 20% seen once. The V end lost 1 base, the J end lost 7 bases, and 14 bases lay between the germline ends. The CDR3 is 14 residues long. Germline CDR1 reads MNHEY; CDR2 reads SMNVEV (reference sequence). The chain links TRBV27 to TRBJ2-7; a possible D gene is TRBD1 (6 bases). The source material was peripheral blood. This TCR was sampled from a woman younger than 35 with stable Graves' hyperthyroidism. Some clones in this sample may be carry-over from other donors' samples. This chain's CDR3 is CASSLLDNREEQYF. The DNA of the CDR3 is TGTGCCAGCAGTTTATTGGATAACAGGGAGGAGCAGTACTTC.